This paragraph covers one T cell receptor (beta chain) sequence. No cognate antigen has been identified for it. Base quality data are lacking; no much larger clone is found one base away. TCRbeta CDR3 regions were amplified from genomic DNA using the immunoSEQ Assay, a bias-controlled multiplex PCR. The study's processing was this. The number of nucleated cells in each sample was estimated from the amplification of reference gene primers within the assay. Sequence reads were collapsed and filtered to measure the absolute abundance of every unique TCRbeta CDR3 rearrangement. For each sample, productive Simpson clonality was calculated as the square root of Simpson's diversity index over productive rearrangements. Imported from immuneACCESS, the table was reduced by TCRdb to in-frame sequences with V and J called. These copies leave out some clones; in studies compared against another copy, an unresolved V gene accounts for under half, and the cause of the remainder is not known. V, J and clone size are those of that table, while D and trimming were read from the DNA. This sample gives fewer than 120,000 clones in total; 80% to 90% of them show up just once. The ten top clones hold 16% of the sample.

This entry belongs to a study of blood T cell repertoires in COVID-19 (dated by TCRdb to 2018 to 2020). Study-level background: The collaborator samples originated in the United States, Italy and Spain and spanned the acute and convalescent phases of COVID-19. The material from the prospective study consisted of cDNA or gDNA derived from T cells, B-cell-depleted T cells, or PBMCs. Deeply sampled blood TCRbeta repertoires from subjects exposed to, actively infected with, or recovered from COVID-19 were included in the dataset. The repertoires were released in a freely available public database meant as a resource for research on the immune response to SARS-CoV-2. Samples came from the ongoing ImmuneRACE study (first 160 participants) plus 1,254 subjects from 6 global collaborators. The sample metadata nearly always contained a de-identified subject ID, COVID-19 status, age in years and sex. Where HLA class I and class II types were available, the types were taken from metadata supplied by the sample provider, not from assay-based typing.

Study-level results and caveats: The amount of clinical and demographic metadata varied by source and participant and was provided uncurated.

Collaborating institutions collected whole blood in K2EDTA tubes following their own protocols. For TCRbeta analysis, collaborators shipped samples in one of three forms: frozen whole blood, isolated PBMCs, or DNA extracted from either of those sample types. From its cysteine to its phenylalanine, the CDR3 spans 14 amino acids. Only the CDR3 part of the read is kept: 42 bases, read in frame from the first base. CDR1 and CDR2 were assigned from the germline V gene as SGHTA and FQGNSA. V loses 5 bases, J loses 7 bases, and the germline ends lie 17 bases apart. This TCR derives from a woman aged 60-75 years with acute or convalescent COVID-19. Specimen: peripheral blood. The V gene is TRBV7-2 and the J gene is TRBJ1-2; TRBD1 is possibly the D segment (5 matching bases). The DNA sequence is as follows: TGTGCCAGCAGCCCCCAGGGCCTGGGGGGTGGCTACACCTTC. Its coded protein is CASSPQGLGGGYTF.